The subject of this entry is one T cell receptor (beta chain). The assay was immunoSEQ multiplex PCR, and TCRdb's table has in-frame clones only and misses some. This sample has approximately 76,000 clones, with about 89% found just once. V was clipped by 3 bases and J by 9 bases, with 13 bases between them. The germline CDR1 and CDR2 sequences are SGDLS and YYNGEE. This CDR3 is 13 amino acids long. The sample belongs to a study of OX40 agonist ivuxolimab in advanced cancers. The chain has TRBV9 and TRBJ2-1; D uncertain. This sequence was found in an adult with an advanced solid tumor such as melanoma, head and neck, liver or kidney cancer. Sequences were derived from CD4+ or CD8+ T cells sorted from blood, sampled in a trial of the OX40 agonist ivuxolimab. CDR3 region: CASSESGVGEQFF. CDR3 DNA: TGTGCCAGCAGCGAATCAGGAGTCGGTGAGCAGTTCTTC. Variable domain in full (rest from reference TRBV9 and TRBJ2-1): DSGVTQTPKHLITATGQRVTLRCSPRSGDLSVYWYQQSLDQGLQFLIQYYNGEERAKGNILERFSAQQFPDLHSELNLSSLELGDSALYFCASSESGVGEQFFGPGTRLTVL.